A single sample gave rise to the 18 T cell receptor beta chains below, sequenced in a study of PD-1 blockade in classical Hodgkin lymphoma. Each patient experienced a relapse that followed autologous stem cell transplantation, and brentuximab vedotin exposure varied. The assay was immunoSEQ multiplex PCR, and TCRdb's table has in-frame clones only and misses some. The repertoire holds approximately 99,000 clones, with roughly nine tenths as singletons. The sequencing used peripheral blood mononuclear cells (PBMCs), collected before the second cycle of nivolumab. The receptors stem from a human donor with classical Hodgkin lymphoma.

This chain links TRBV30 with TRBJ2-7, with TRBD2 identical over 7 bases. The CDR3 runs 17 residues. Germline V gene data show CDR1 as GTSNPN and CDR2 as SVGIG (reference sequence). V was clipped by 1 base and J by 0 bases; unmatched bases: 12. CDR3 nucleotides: TGTGCCTGGAGTGGGGGGACTACAACAGCTCTCTCCTACGAGCAGTACTTC. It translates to CAWSGGTTTALSYEQYF.

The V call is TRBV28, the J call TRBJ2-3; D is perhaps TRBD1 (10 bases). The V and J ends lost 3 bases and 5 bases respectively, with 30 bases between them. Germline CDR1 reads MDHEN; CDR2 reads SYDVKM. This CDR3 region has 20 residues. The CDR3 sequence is CASSFVVGTGAVAGEDTQYF. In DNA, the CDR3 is TGTGCCAGCAGTTTCGTTGTTGGGACAGGGGCAGTAGCGGGAGAAGATACGCAGTATTTT.

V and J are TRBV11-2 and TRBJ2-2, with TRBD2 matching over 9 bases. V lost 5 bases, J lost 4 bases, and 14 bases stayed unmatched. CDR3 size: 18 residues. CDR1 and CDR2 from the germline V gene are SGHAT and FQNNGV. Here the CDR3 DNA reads TGTGCCAGCAGCACCCAGGAGTCAGCGGGAGGTCTCACCGGGGAGCTGTTTTTT. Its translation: CASSTQESAGGLTGELFF.

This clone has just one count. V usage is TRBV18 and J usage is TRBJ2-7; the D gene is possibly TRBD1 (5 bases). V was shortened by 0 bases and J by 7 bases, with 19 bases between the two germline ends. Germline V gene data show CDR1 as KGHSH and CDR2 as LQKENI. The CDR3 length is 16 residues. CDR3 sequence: CASSPPVGQADWEQYF. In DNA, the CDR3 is TGTGCCAGCTCACCACCGGTGGGGCAGGCCGATTGGGAGCAGTACTTC.

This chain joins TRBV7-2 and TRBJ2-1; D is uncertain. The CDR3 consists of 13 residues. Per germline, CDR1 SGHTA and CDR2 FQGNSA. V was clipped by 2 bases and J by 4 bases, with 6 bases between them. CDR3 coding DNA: TGTGCCAGCAGCTTAAACACGTACAATGAGCAGTTCTTC. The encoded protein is CASSLNTYNEQFF.

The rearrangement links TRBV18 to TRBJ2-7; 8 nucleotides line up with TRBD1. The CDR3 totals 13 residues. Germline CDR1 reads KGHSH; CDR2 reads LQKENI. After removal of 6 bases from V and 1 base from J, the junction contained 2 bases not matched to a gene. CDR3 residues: CASSRDRSYEQYF. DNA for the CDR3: TGTGCCAGCTCGCGGGACAGGTCCTACGAGCAGTACTTC.

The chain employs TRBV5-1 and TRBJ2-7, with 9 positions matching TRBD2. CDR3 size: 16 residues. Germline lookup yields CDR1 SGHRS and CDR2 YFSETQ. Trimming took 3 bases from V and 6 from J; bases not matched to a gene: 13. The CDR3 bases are TGCGCCAGCAGCTCGTCGGACGGGAGCGGGGGGCGCGAGCAGTACTTC. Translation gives CASSSSDGSGGREQYF.

The DNA of the CDR3 is TGTGCCAGTAGTATAGGGGCAGGCGGGGAAGCTTTCTTT. Protein sequence: CASSIGAGGEAFF. The chain links TRBV19 to TRBJ1-1; the D is unclear. This CDR3 has 13 residues. The V end was cut by 1 base, the J end by 8 bases, with 11 bases between. Per the germline V gene, CDR1 is LNHDA and CDR2 is SQIVND (reference sequence).

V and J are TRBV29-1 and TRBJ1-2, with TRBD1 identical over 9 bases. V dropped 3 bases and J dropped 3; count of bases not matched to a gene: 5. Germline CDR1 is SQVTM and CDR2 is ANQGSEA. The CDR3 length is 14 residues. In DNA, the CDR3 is TGCAGCGTTGAGGGGGGGGACAGGGACTATGGCTACACCTTC. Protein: CSVEGGDRDYGYTF.

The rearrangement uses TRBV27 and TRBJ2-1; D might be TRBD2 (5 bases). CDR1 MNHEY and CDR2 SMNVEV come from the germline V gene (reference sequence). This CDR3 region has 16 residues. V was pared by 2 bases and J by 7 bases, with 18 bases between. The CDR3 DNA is TGTGCCAGCAGTTTACTGTTGCCCCTAGGCGGGAATGAGCAGTTCTTC. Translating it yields CASSLLLPLGGNEQFF.

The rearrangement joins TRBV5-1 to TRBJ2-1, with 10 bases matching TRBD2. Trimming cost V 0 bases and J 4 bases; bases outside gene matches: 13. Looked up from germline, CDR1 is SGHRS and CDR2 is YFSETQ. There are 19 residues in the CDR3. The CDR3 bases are TGCGCCAGCAGCTTGGCGGAGCGGGAGGGCTCCCCGGCTTACAATGAGCAGTTCTTC. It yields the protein CASSLAEREGSPAYNEQFF.

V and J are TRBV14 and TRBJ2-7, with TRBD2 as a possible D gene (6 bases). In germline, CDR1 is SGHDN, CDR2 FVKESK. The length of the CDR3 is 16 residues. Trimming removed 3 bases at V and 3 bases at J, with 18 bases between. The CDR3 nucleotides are TGTGCCAGCAGCCACTCACCTGGGACTGGGTACTACGAGCAGTACTTC. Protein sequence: CASSHSPGTGYYEQYF.

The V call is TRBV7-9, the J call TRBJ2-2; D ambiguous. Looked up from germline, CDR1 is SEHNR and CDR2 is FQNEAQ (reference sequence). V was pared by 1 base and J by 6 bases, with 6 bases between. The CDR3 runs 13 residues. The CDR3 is CASSLVDAGELFF. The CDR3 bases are TGTGCCAGCAGCTTAGTGGACGCCGGGGAGCTGTTTTTT.

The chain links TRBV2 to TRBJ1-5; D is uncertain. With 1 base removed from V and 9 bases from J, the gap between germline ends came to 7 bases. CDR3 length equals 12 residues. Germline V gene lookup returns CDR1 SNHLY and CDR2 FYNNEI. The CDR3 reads CASSEGASPQHF. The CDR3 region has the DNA TGTGCCAGCAGTGAAGGGGCCTCGCCCCAGCATTTT.

CDR3 sequence (DNA): TGTGCCAGCAGCTTAGCTAGAAATCCGATTTCCTACGAGCAGTACTTC. As protein: CASSLARNPISYEQYF. V is TRBV7-2 and J is TRBJ2-7; no reliable D call. CDR1 and CDR2 from the germline V gene are SGHTA and FQGNSA. This CDR3 has 16 residues. Trimming shortened V by 0 bases and J by 1 base, and 13 bases separated the two germline ends.

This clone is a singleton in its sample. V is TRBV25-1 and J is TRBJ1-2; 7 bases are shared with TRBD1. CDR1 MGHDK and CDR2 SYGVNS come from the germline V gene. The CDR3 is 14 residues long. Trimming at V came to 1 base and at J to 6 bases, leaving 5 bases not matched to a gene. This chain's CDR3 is CASSELNRGHGYTF. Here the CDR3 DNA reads TGTGCCAGCAGTGAATTAAACAGGGGTCATGGCTACACCTTC.

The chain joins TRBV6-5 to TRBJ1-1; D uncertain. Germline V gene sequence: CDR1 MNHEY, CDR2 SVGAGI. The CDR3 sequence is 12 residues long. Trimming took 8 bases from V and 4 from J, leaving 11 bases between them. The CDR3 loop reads CASSGRLTEAFF. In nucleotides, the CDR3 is TGTGCCAGCTCGGGCAGGCTCACTGAAGCTTTCTTT.

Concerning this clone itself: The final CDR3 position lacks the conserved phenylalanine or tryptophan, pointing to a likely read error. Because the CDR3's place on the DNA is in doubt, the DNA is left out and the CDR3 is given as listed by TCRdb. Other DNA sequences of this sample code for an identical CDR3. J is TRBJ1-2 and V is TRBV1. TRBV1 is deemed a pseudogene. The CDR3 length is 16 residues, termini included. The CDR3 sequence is CTSSGCSLCESLWLHL.